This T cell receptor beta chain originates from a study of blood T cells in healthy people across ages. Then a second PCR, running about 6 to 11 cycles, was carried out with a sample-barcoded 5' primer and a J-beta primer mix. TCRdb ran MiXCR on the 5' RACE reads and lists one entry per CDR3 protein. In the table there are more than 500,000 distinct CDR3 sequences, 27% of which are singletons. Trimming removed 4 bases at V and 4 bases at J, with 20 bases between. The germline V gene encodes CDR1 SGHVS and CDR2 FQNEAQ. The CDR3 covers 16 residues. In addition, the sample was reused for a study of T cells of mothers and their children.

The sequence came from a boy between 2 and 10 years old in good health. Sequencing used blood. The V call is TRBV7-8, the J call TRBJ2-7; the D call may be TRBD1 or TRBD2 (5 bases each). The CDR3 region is CASSSQGRGDMYEQYF. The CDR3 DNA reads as TGTGCCAGCAGCTCCCAGGGACGGGGAGATATGTACGAGCAGTACTTC.